The present T cell receptor beta chain was sequenced within a study of shared clonotypes between healthy human individuals. Study-wide results and limits: Naive subsets usually exceeded memory subsets in estimated richness. Tissues were not sampled, only blood, and their repertoires likely differ.

CD45RA+ naive and CD45RA-negative memory subsets were separated from CD4+ cells. Germline V gene lookup returns CDR1 MNHNS and CDR2 SASEGT. The CDR3 is 15 residues long. Trimming stripped 6 bases from V and 3 bases from J, with 15 bases between. In the case of this clone: The target antigen is unknown.

Each replicate PCR on the sorted subsets used approximately 200 ng DNA (around 30,000 T cell genomes). Clones were sequenced by immunoSEQ multiplex PCR, and TCRdb holds only the in-frame ones, with some missing. This table holds over a million clones, roughly 80% found once. The receptor was isolated from a man between 18 and 35 years old in good health. Sequencing used memory CD4+ T cells sorted from blood. Subset denoted: CD45RA-negative fraction. J is TRBJ1-5 and V is TRBV6-1, with D maybe TRBD1 (6 bases). As DNA, the CDR3 is TGTGCCAGCAGGATGGGGGACAACAACAATCAGCCCCAGCATTTT. It specifies CASRMGDNNNQPQHF.